This T cell receptor (beta chain) is from a study of T cells in Graves' hyperthyroidism and ophthalmopathy. On this clonotype: Its antigen is unknown.

General study findings and limits: The blood repertoire included most of the expanded thyroid clonotypes above 0.001. It was a median 6.5 months before onset that the model predicted ophthalmopathy. From stable hyperthyroidism, ophthalmopathy was set apart by a 13 V-J model.

RNA transcripts were the template for amplifying TCR beta CDR3 regions. During a first-round RT-PCR of the TCR CDR3, the HTBI primer set was used. In TCRdb, the multiplex PCR reads were re-called with MiXCR into one record per CDR3 protein. The table lists approximately 300,000 distinct CDR3 sequences, roughly 17% of them singletons. This sequence originates from a man aged 25 to 45 with Graves' hyperthyroidism. The sequenced sample was blood.

CDR3 region: CASSMGISRSTDTQYF. The CDR3 nucleotides are TGTGCCAGTAGTATGGGCATCTCGAGAAGCACAGATACGCAGTATTTT. J is TRBJ2-3 and V is TRBV19; D is undetermined. Germline V gives CDR1 LNHDA, CDR2 SQIVND (reference sequence). The germline V and J ends were trimmed by 3 bases and 0 bases, with 13 bases remaining between them. The CDR3 covers 16 residues.